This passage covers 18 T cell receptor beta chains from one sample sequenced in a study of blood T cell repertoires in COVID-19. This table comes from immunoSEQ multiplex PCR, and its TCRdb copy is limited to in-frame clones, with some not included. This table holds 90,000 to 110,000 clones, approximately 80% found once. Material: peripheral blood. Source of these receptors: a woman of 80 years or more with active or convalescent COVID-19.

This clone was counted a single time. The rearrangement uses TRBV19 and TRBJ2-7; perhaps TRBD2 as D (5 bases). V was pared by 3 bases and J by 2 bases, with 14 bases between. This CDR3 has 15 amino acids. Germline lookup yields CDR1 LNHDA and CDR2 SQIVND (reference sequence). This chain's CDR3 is CASSMVVGVAYEQYF. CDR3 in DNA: TGTGCCAGTAGTATGGTGGTCGGGGTAGCCTACGAGCAGTACTTC. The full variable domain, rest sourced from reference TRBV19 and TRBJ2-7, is DGGITQSPKYLFRKEGQNVTLSCEQNLNHDAMYWYRQDPGQGLRLIYYSQIVNDFQKGDIAEGYSVSREKKESFPLTVTSAQKNPTAFYLCASSMVVGVAYEQYFGPGTRLTVT.

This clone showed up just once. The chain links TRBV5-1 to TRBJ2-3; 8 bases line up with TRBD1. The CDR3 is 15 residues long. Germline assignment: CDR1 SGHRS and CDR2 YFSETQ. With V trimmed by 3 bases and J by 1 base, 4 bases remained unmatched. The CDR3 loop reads CASSSTGVRTDTQYF. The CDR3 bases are TGCGCCAGCAGCTCGACAGGGGTACGCACAGATACGCAGTATTTT.

Here the CDR3 DNA reads TGTGCCAGCAGCCCATCACTGGCAGGCTCCTACAATGAGCAGTTCTTC. Encoded protein: CASSPSLAGSYNEQFF. The chain uses TRBV2 and TRBJ2-1, with no clear D. From germline, CDR1 is SNHLY and CDR2 FYNNEI. This CDR3 is built from 16 residues. V shed 6 bases and J shed 0 bases, with 15 bases lying between them.

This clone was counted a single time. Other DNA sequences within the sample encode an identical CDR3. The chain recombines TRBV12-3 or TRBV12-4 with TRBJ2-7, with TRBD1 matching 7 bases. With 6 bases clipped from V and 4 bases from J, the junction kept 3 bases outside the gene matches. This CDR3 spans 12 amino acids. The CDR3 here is CASRGTVYEQYF. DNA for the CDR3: TGTGCCAGCAGGGGGACAGTTTACGAGCAGTACTTC.

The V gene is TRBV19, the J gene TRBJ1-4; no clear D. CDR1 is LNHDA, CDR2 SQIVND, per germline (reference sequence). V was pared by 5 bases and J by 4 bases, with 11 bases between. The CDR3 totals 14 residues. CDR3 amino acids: CASSPQFFNEKLFF. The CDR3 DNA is TGTGCCAGTAGTCCACAGTTTTTTAATGAAAAACTGTTTTTT.

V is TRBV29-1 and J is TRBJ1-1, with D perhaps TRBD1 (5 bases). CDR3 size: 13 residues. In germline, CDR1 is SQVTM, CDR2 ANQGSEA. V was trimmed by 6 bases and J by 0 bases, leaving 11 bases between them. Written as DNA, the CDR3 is TGCAGCGTGGGGCTTATGATGAACACTGAAGCTTTCTTT. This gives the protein CSVGLMMNTEAFF.

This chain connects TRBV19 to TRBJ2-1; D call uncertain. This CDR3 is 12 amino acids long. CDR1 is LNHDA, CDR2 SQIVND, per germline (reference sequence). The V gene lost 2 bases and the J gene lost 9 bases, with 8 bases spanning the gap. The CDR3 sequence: CASSIRGSEQFF. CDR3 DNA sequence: TGTGCCAGTAGTATACGAGGCAGTGAGCAGTTCTTC.

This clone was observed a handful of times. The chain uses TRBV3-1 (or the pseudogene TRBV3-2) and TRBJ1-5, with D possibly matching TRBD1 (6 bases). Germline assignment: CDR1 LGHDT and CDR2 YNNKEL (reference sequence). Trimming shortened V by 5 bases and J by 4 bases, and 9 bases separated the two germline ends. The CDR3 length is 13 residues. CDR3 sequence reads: CASSYTGNQPQHF. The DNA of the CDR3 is TGTGCCAGCAGCTACACAGGGAATCAGCCCCAGCATTTT.

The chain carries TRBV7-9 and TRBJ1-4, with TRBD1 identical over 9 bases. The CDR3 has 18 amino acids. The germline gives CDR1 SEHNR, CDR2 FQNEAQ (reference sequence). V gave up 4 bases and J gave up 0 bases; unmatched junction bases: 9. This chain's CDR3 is CASSYMDRGYSTNEKLFF. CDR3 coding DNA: TGTGCCAGCAGCTACATGGACAGGGGTTACTCAACTAATGAAAAACTGTTTTTT.

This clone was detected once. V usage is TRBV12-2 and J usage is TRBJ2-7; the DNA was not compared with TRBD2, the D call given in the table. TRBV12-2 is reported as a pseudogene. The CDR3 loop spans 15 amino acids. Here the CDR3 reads CASRIRREGTYEQYF. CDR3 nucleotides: TGTGCAAGTCGCATCAGGCGGGAGGGGACCTACGAGCAGTACTTC.

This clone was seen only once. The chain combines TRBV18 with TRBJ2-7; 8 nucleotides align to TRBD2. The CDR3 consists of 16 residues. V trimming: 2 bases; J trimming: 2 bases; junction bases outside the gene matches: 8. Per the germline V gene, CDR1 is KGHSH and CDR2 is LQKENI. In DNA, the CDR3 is TGTGCCAGCTCACCAAGGGAGCAGCGGGAGACCTACGAGCAGTACTTC. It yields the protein CASSPREQRETYEQYF.

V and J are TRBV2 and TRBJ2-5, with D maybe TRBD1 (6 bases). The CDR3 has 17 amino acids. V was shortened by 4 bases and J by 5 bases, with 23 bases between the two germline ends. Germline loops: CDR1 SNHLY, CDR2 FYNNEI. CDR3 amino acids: CASSAPPGQPESETQYF. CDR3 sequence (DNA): TGTGCCAGCAGTGCGCCTCCGGGACAACCTGAGTCGGAGACCCAGTACTTC.

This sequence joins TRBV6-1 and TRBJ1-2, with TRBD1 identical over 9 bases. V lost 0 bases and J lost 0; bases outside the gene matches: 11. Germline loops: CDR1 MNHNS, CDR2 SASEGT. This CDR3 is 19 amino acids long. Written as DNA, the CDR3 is TGTGCCAGCAGTGAAGCACCCCCGACAGGGGGACTGACTAACTATGGCTACACCTTC. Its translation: CASSEAPPTGGLTNYGYTF.

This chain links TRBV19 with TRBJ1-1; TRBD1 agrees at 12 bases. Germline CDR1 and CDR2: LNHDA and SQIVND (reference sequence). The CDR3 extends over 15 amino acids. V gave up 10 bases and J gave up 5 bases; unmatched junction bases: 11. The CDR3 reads CATKAGTGGQTEAFF. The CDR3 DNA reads TGTGCCACCAAAGCCGGGACAGGGGGCCAAACTGAAGCTTTCTTT.

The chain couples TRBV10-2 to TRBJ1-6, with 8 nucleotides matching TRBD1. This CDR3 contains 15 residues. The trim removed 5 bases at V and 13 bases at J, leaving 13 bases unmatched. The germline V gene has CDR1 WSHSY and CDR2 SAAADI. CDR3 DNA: TGCGCCAGCAGTAACCCGACAGGGGAGGGGGTTCCCCTCCACTTT. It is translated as CASSNPTGEGVPLHF.

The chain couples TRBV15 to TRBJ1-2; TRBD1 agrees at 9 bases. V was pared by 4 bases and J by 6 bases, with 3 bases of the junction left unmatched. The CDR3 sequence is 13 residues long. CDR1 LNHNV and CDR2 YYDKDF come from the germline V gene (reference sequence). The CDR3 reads CATSTRDRDGYTF. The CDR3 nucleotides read TGTGCCACCAGCACCCGGGACAGGGATGGCTACACCTTC.

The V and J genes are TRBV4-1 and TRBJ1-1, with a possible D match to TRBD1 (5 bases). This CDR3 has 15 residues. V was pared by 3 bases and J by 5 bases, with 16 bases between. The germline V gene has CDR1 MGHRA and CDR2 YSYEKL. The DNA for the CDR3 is TGCGCCAGCAGCCAGCCGGGGGGAGTGGGAACTGAAGCTTTCTTT. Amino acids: CASSQPGGVGTEAFF.

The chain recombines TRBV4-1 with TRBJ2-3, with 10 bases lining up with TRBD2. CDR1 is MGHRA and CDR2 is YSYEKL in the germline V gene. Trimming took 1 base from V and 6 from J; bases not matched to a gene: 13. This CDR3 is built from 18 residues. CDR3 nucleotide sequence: TGCGCCAGCAGCCAAGTATTTTTTCCAGCGGGAGGGCCTGATACGCAGTATTTT. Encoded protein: CASSQVFFPAGGPDTQYF.